The 13 T cell receptor beta chains below all came from one sample that was sequenced in a study of blood T cell repertoires in COVID-19. Libraries were prepared by immunoSEQ multiplex PCR; TCRdb keeps only in-frame clonotypes and omits some of them. The sample comprises roughly 350,000 clones, around 87% of which are singletons, and approximately 4% rests with the top ten. The sequencing input was peripheral blood. The source of these receptors is a woman between 50 and 59 years old with active or convalescent COVID-19.

A single count supports this clone. The CDR3 region is CASSVDTSGRLNEQFF. The CDR3 DNA reads TGTGCCAGCAGCGTAGACACTAGCGGGAGGCTAAATGAGCAGTTCTTC. The V call is TRBV9, the J call TRBJ2-1; TRBD2 agrees at 12 bases. Trimming removed 0 bases from V and 7 bases from J; junction bases left unmatched: 5. The CDR3 consists of 16 residues. The germline V gene has CDR1 SGDLS and CDR2 YYNGEE.

V usage is TRBV7-9 and J usage is TRBJ2-5; 10 bases are shared with TRBD2. V lost 4 bases to trimming and J lost 5 bases; unmatched junction nucleotides: 16. Germline-derived CDR1 and CDR2 are SEHNR and FQNEAQ (reference sequence). The CDR3 is 18 residues long. The CDR3 bases are TGTGCCAGCAGCTCCGGAGATTTAAGCGGGGGGGCCCGGGAGACCCAGTACTTC. Protein product: CASSSGDLSGGARETQYF. The whole variable domain, filled in from reference TRBV7-9 and TRBJ2-5, reads DTGVSQNPRHKITKRGQNVTFRCDPISEHNRLYWYRQTLGQGPEFLTYFQNEAQLEKSRLLSDRFSAERPKGSFSTLEIQRTEQGDSAMYLCASSSGDLSGGARETQYFGPGTRLLVL.

This clone has more than one count but fewer than ten. The rearrangement links TRBV7-2 to TRBJ1-1; 7 bases fit TRBD1. The CDR3 spans 16 residues. V dropped 2 bases and J dropped 6; count of bases not matched to a gene: 12. Germline CDR1 and CDR2: SGHTA and FQGNSA. CDR3 DNA sequence: TGTGCCAGCAGCTTATCTCTAGTAGGGGGCGCGGCTGAAGCTTTCTTT. Its protein is CASSLSLVGGAAEAFF.

The CDR3 sequence: CASSISGYANTGELFF. The DNA for the CDR3 is TGTGCCAGTAGTATTAGCGGGTACGCGAACACCGGGGAGCTGTTTTTT. The rearrangement joins TRBV19 to TRBJ2-2, with 7 bases matching TRBD2. J lost 0 bases, V lost 3 bases, and 4 bases had no gene match. This CDR3 comprises 16 residues. Germline values: CDR1 LNHDA, CDR2 SQIVND (reference sequence).

The chain joins TRBV3-1 (or the pseudogene TRBV3-2) to TRBJ1-2; D ambiguous. Germline CDR1 is LGHDT and CDR2 is YNNKEL (reference sequence). The CDR3 runs to 16 residues. V was clipped by 4 bases and J by 1 base, with 16 bases between them. Here the CDR3 reads CASSPVGLGLNYGYTF. The CDR3 nucleotides are TGTGCCAGCAGCCCCGTCGGTCTCGGACTTAACTATGGCTACACCTTC.

CDR3 residues: CAWSVARGRTEAFF. The CDR3 region has the DNA TGTGCCTGGAGTGTAGCCAGGGGGCGAACTGAAGCTTTCTTT. The J gene is TRBJ1-1, the V gene TRBV30, with 8 bases fitting TRBD1. From germline, CDR1 is GTSNPN and CDR2 SVGIG (reference sequence). V dropped 0 bases and J dropped 5; count of bases not matched to a gene: 5. The CDR3 is 14 residues long.

The V and J genes are TRBV12-3 or TRBV12-4 and TRBJ2-1, with 11 positions matching TRBD2. This CDR3 contains 13 residues. Unmatched junction bases numbered 6, after V lost 7 bases and J lost 10 bases. The CDR3 DNA follows: TGTGCCAGCACGGGACTAGCGGCTTCGGAGCAGTTCTTC. Its translation: CASTGLAASEQFF.

V is TRBV9 and J is TRBJ2-5, with 15 bases aligning to TRBD2. V was pared by 2 bases and J by 1 base, with 3 bases of the junction left unmatched. The CDR3 spans 17 residues. CDR1 SGDLS and CDR2 YYNGEE come from the germline V gene. The CDR3 DNA reads as TGTGCCAGCAGCGTGGGACTAGCGGGGGGCAGCCAAGAGACCCAGTACTTC. Translation gives CASSVGLAGGSQETQYF.

The chain recombines TRBV6-4 with TRBJ2-3; weak D call: TRBD2 (5 bases). Germline V gene lookup returns CDR1 MRHNA and CDR2 SNTAGT. CDR3 length: 16 amino acids. V was trimmed by 2 bases and J by 3 bases, leaving 15 bases between them. CDR3: CASSDQTTSRTDTQYF. The DNA for the CDR3 is TGTGCCAGCAGTGACCAGACTACTTCACGAACAGATACGCAGTATTTT.

This clone was seen more than once but under ten times. V is TRBV14 and J is TRBJ1-2; TRBD1 is a possible D gene (5 bases). Germline V lookup: CDR1 SGHDN, CDR2 FVKESK. The CDR3 runs to 13 residues. Trimming left V 8 bases short and J 2 bases short, with 12 bases between. The CDR3 loop is CASRGDLNYGYTF. CDR3 sequence (DNA): TGTGCCAGCCGGGGGGACTTGAACTATGGCTACACCTTC.

V gene TRBV27 combines with J gene TRBJ2-5, with 10 bases fitting TRBD2. Germline lookup yields CDR1 MNHEY and CDR2 SMNVEV (reference sequence). CDR3 length equals 15 residues. Trimming cost V 5 bases and J 6 bases; bases outside gene matches: 9. The CDR3 DNA is TGTGCCAGCAGTCCGGGGACTAGCGAGTTGAAGACCCAGTACTTC. Residues: CASSPGTSELKTQYF.

This chain links TRBV5-1 with TRBJ1-4; 7 bases line up with TRBD1. The CDR3 spans 18 residues. CDR1 and CDR2 (germline): SGHRS, YFSETQ. The J segment lost 8 bases and the V segment lost 1 base, leaving 17 bases of the junction unmatched. CDR3 coding DNA: TGCGCCAGCAGCTTGATAGCAGGGGGGATTCCAAACGAGGAAAAACTGTTTTTT. The encoded protein is CASSLIAGGIPNEEKLFF.

V and J are TRBV6-6 and TRBJ2-1; 9 bases fit TRBD2. Looked up from germline, CDR1 is MNHNY and CDR2 is SVGAGI (reference sequence). Losses at the gene ends were 5 bases for V and 3 bases for J; bases not matched to a gene: 14. This CDR3 has 18 amino acids. The CDR3 DNA reads as TGTGCCAGCAGTCGCGGGATTAGCGGGAGTGGCCTCTACAATGAGCAGTTCTTC. This translates into CASSRGISGSGLYNEQFF.